Detailed here is one T cell receptor (beta chain). Its antigen is currently unknown. The CDR3 loop spans 15 amino acids. The J segment lost 7 bases and the V segment lost 4 bases, leaving 10 bases of the junction unmatched. The germline gives CDR1 SGHTS, CDR2 YDEGEE. The time point was: after neoadjuvant nivolumab, at surgical resection. Most PBMC samples had 400 to 550 ng input DNA in six replicates. Using immunoSEQ multiplex PCR, the repertoire was profiled, and TCRdb retains in-frame clones only, with some absent. The sample lists roughly 15,000 clones, around 76% seen once, with 2% to 2.5% in the top ten. These data originate in a study of neoadjuvant anti-PD-1 for oral cavity cancer. Study information: Patients without progression got a fourth dose around day 43.

Findings and caveats of the study: Post-nivolumab, blood T cell clonality was significantly elevated in non-responders.

This TCR came from a person between 40 and 85 years old with oral cavity squamous cell carcinoma. The source material was PBMCs, sampled after nivolumab (anti-PD-1) treatment. This sequence joins TRBV5-8 and TRBJ1-4, with 7 bases identical to TRBD1. The CDR3 nucleotides read TGTGCCAGCAGCAGGGACAGCTTAGCGAGTGAAAAACTGTTTTTT. Amino acids: CASSRDSLASEKLFF.